This TCR beta chain was sequenced in a study of T-cell memory formation after mild COVID-19. Study summary: TCR clusters largely stayed donor specific.

Amplification by 5'RACE using constant-segment primers produced TCR alpha and TCR beta cDNA libraries that carried sample barcodes and UMIs. TCRdb itself ran the 5' RACE reads through MiXCR, one entry per CDR3 protein. The repertoire has about 340,000 distinct CDR3 sequences, 20% to 25% of them found once; the top ten carry around 12%. In germline, CDR1 is SGHRS, CDR2 YFSETQ. The CDR3 length is 15 residues. V shed 0 bases, J shed 8 bases, and the junction held 5 bases outside the gene matches. The sample holds many counts of this clonotype. Its antigen is not identified. Findings and caveats of the study: Certain responding clones were present in pre-infection memory, suggesting participation of cross-reactive memory. Among clones contracting day 15 to 85, CD4/CD8 was balanced, whereas later expanders leaned CD4+.

The sequence was obtained from an adult woman who had mild COVID-19 (a few samples of this study predate the infection). Cell type and time point are not known. The chain joins TRBV5-1 to TRBJ1-4, with 9 bases matching TRBD1. Sequenced material: PBMCs or a T cell subset sorted from them (not recorded which). CDR3 sequence reads: CASSLEGTGKEKLFF. In DNA form, the CDR3 reads TGCGCCAGCAGCTTGGAAGGGACAGGGAAAGAAAAACTGTTTTTT.